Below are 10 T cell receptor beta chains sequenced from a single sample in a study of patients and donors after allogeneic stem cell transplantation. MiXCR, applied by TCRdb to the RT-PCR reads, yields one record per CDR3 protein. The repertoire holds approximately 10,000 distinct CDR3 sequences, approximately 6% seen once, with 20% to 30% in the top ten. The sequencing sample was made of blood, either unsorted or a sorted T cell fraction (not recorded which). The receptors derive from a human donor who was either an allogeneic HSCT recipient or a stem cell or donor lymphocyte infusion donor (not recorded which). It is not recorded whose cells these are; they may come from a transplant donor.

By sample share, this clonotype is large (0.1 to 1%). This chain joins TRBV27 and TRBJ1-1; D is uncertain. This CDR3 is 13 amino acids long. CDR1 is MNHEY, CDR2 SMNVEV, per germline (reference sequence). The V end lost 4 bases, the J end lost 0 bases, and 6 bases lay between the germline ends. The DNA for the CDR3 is TGTGCCAGCAGTTCCCTAATGAACACTGAAGCTTTCTTT. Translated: CASSSLMNTEAFF.

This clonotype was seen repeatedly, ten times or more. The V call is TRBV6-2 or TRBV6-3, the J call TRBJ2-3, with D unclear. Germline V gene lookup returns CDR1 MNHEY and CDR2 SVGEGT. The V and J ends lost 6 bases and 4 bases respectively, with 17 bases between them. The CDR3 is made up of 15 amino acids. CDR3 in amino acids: CASSSYDDIADTQYF. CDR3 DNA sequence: TGTGCCAGCAGCTCCTATGACGATATCGCAGATACGCAGTATTTT.

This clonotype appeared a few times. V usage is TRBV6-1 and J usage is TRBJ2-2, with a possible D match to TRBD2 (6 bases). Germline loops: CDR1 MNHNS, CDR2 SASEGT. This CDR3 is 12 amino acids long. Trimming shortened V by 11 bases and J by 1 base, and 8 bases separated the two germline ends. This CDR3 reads CAVGGNTGELFF. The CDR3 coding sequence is TGTGCCGTGGGGGGGAACACCGGGGAGCTGTTTTTT.

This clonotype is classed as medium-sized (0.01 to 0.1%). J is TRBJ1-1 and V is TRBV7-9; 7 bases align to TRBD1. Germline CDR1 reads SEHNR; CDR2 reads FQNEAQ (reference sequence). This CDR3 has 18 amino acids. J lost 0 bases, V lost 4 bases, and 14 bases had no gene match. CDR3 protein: CASSSLSGTVSMNTEAFF. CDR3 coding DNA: TGTGCCAGCAGCTCTTTGAGTGGGACAGTTTCCATGAACACTGAAGCTTTCTTT.

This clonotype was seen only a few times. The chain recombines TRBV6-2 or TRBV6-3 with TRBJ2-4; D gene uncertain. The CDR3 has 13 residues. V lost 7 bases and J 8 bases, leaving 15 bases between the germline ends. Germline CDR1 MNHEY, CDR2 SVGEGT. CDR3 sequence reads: CASTDQRPDIQYF. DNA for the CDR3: TGTGCCAGCACCGATCAGAGGCCGGACATTCAGTACTTC.

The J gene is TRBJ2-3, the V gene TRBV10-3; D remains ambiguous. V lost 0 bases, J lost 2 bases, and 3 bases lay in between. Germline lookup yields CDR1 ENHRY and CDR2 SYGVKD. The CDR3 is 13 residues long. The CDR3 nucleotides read TGTGCCATCAGTGAGTCCAACACAGATACGCAGTATTTT. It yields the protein CAISESNTDTQYF.

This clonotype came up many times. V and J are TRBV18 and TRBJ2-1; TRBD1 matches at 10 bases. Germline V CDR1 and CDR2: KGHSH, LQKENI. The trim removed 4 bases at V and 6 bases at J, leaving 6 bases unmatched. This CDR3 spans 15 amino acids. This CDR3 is CASSRDRTGGNEQFF. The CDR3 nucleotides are TGTGCCAGCTCACGCGACCGGACAGGGGGCAATGAGCAGTTCTTC.

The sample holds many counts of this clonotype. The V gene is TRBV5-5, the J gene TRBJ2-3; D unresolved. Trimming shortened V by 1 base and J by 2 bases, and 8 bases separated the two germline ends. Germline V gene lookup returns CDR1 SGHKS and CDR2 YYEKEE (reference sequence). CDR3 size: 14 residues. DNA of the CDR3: TGTGCCAGCAGCTTGTATGGGATCACAGATACGCAGTATTTT. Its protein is CASSLYGITDTQYF.

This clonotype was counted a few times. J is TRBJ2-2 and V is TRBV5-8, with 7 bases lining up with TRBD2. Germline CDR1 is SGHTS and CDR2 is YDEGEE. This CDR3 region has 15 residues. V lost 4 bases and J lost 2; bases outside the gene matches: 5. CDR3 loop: CASSPGLLNTGELFF. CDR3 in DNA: TGTGCCAGCAGCCCGGGACTACTAAACACCGGGGAGCTGTTTTTT.

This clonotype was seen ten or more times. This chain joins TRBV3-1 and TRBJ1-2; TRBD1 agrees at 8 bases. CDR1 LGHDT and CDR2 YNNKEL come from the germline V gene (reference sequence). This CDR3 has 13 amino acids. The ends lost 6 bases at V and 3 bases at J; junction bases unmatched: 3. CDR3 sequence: CASSNRGDYGYTF. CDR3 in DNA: TGTGCCAGCAGTAACAGGGGGGACTATGGCTACACCTTC.